This T cell receptor beta chain was documented in a study of OX40 agonist ivuxolimab in advanced cancers. Background on the study: Three dose-escalation patients had partial responses: one with hepatocellular carcinoma and two with cutaneous melanoma.

Germline CDR1 and CDR2: SGHTA and FQGNSA. This CDR3 has 14 residues. The junction had 7 bases not matched to a gene; V was cut back by 2 bases and J by 8 bases. Clones were read by immunoSEQ multiplex PCR, and TCRdb kept only the in-frame ones, dropping some. Of around 53,000 clones in the sample, about 85% were seen once. As regards this clone: Antigen unknown.

Study-wide results and caveats: At doses 0.1 to 3.0 mg/kg, CD4+ and CD8+ clones expanded.

The starting material was CD4+ or CD8+ T cells sorted from blood, obtained in a trial of the OX40 agonist ivuxolimab. V is TRBV7-2 and J is TRBJ1-2; 8 bases match TRBD1. The receptor's source is an adult with an advanced solid tumor such as melanoma, head and neck, liver or kidney cancer. CDR3 nucleotides: TGTGCCAGCAGCTTATCCGGGGACAGGAGAGGCTACACCTTC. Translating it yields CASSLSGDRRGYTF.